A selection of T cell receptor beta chains follows, all from one sample in a study of blood T cell repertoires in COVID-19. The repertoire was sequenced with immunoSEQ multiplex PCR; TCRdb's copy has only in-frame clones and lacks some. The sample lists under 300,000 clones, approximately 83% occurring once. The specimen was peripheral blood. These TCRs come from a human donor in a cohort sampled during active COVID-19. CDR3s include the opening cysteine and the closing phenylalanine or tryptophan. Each record gives: D gene, clone size, V gene, J gene, CDR3 length, CDR3 DNA, CDR3 protein. D genes are given only for firm matches. The size field is filled for only some rows; it gives once, few, many or a size class.

D gene: .
clone size: once
V gene: TRBV19
J gene: TRBJ1-2
CDR3 length: 14
CDR3 DNA: TGTGCCAGTACGAAGGGAGGCCCTAACTATGGCTACACCTTC
CDR3 protein: CASTKGGPNYGYTF

D gene: .
clone size: .
V gene: TRBV12-5
J gene: TRBJ2-7
CDR3 length: 13
CDR3 DNA: TGTGCTAGTGGTTTGGGGGCTACCCACGAGCAGTACTTC
CDR3 protein: CASGLGATHEQYF

D gene: TRBD1
clone size: .
V gene: TRBV7-3
J gene: TRBJ1-2
CDR3 length: 14
CDR3 DNA: TGTGCCAGCAGCCGGACAGGGTCGGGCTATGGCTACACCTTC
CDR3 protein: CASSRTGSGYGYTF

D gene: TRBD1
clone size: once
V gene: TRBV28
J gene: TRBJ2-7
CDR3 length: 14
CDR3 DNA: TGTGCCAGCAGTGCCGGGACAGGGGTTTACGAGCAGTACTTC
CDR3 protein: CASSAGTGVYEQYF

D gene: TRBD2
clone size: .
V gene: TRBV25-1
J gene: TRBJ2-1
CDR3 length: 16
CDR3 DNA: TGTGCCAGCTCGGGACTAGCGGGAGGACATGACAATGAGCAGTTCTTC
CDR3 protein: CASSGLAGGHDNEQFF

D gene: .
clone size: .
V gene: TRBV6-6
J gene: TRBJ1-1
CDR3 length: 12
CDR3 DNA: TGTGCCAGCAGAGGGGGAAGGGGAGTAGCTTTCTTT
CDR3 protein: CASRGGRGVAFF

D gene: TRBD2
clone size: .
V gene: TRBV29-1
J gene: TRBJ2-5
CDR3 length: 13
CDR3 DNA: TGCAGCGTTGAAGGGCTAGCGGGAGAGACCCAGTACTTC
CDR3 protein: CSVEGLAGETQYF

D gene: TRBD1
clone size: few
V gene: TRBV12-3/TRBV12-4
J gene: TRBJ1-1
CDR3 length: 12
CDR3 DNA: TGTGCCAGCAGTTCGGGACAGTTAACGGCTTTCTTT
CDR3 protein: CASSSGQLTAFF

D gene: .
clone size: .
V gene: TRBV15
J gene: TRBJ1-3
CDR3 length: 14
CDR3 DNA: TGTGCCACCACCCATTGGAGAGCTGGAAACACCATATATTTT
CDR3 protein: CATTHWRAGNTIYF

D gene: TRBD2
clone size: few
V gene: TRBV11-2
J gene: TRBJ2-2
CDR3 length: 15
CDR3 DNA: TGTGCCAGCGAAAGGACTAGCAGCAACACCGGGGAGCTGTTTTTT
CDR3 protein: CASERTSSNTGELFF

D gene: TRBD1
clone size: .
V gene: TRBV28
J gene: TRBJ1-4
CDR3 length: 15
CDR3 DNA: TGTGCCAGCAGACTATCCGGGACAGGGTATGAAAAACTGTTTTTT
CDR3 protein: CASRLSGTGYEKLFF

D gene: .
clone size: .
V gene: TRBV6-5
J gene: TRBJ2-5
CDR3 length: 13
CDR3 DNA: TGTGCCAGCACACCCGTACCCGGGGAGACCCAGTACTTC
CDR3 protein: CASTPVPGETQYF

D gene: .
clone size: once
V gene: TRBV7-2
J gene: TRBJ2-3
CDR3 length: 12
CDR3 DNA: TGTGCCAGCAGCTTCTATGTGGATACGCAGTATTTT
CDR3 protein: CASSFYVDTQYF

D gene: .
clone size: .
V gene: TRBV4-1
J gene: TRBJ2-1
CDR3 length: 16
CDR3 DNA: TGCGCCAGCAGCCAAAGGGGCGGGATGCCCTACAATGAGCAGTTCTTC
CDR3 protein: CASSQRGGMPYNEQFF

D gene: .
clone size: .
V gene: TRBV21-1
J gene: TRBJ2-7
CDR3 length: 15
CDR3 DNA: TGTGCCAGCAGACCAGAGACTAGCGGGAGCCACGAGCAGTACTTC
CDR3 protein: CASRPETSGSHEQYF

D gene: .
clone size: .
V gene: TRBV10-3
J gene: TRBJ2-3
CDR3 length: 14
CDR3 DNA: TGTGCCATCAGTGAACGAGCGAACACAGATACGCAGTATTTT
CDR3 protein: CAISERANTDTQYF

D gene: .
clone size: .
V gene: TRBV24-1
J gene: TRBJ2-3
CDR3 length: 14
CDR3 DNA: TGTGCCACCAGTGACCGGAGGAGCACAGATACGCAGTATTTT
CDR3 protein: CATSDRRSTDTQYF

D gene: TRBD1
clone size: .
V gene: TRBV10-3
J gene: TRBJ2-1
CDR3 length: 14
CDR3 DNA: TGTGCCGCCTCTCGGACAGGGGCCGACAATGAGCAGTTCTTC
CDR3 protein: CAASRTGADNEQFF

D gene: TRBD2
clone size: .
V gene: TRBV7-8
J gene: TRBJ2-1
CDR3 length: 17
CDR3 DNA: TGTGCCAGCAGTTTAATCCAAAGCGGGAGGATCAACAATGAGCAGTTCTTC
CDR3 protein: CASSLIQSGRINNEQFF

D gene: TRBD2
clone size: .
V gene: TRBV7-9
J gene: TRBJ2-5
CDR3 length: 17
CDR3 DNA: TGTGCCAGCAGCCCCAGACCGGGGGAGGGCCACCAAGAGACCCAGTACTTC
CDR3 protein: CASSPRPGEGHQETQYF

D gene: TRBD1
clone size: .
V gene: TRBV3-1/TRBV3-2
J gene: TRBJ1-2
CDR3 length: 13
CDR3 DNA: TGTGCCAGCAGCCAGCGACAGGGGGGTGGCTACACCTTC
CDR3 protein: CASSQRQGGGYTF

D gene: .
clone size: .
V gene: TRBV3-1/TRBV3-2
J gene: TRBJ1-6
CDR3 length: 14
CDR3 DNA: TGTGCCAGCAGCTCCACAGGGTTCAATTCACCCCTCCACTTT
CDR3 protein: CASSSTGFNSPLHF

D gene: .
clone size: .
V gene: TRBV18
J gene: TRBJ2-3
CDR3 length: 13
CDR3 DNA: TGTGCCAGCTCACCCGTACTGACAGATACGCAGTATTTT
CDR3 protein: CASSPVLTDTQYF

D gene: TRBD1
clone size: .
V gene: TRBV28
J gene: TRBJ2-7
CDR3 length: 15
CDR3 DNA: TGTGCCAGCGCTACTCAGGGGGCGGGTAGTTACGAGCAGTACTTC
CDR3 protein: CASATQGAGSYEQYF